This T cell receptor beta chain was profiled in a study of blood T cell repertoires in COVID-19. Produced via immunoSEQ multiplex PCR; TCRdb's table is partial and in-frame only. The data hold around 200,000 clones, with around 83% observed a single time. Trimming shortened V by 4 bases and J by 3 bases, and 13 bases separated the two germline ends. Germline-derived CDR1 and CDR2 are SQVTM and ANQGSEA. This CDR3 comprises 14 residues. The sequence derives from an elderly woman in a cohort sampled during active or convalescent COVID-19. What was sequenced was peripheral blood. The chain is built from TRBV29-1 and TRBJ1-5; perhaps TRBD1 as D (6 bases). The CDR3 is CSVGGQGLNQPQHF. In DNA, the CDR3 is TGCAGCGTTGGGGGGCAGGGGCTCAATCAGCCCCAGCATTTT.